This T cell receptor beta chain was retrieved from a study of T cells in narcolepsy. Study-wide context: Donors had narcolepsy type 1 or type 2, or were healthy controls. The study, taken as a whole, reports: Autoreactive HCRT-specific and TRIB2-specific clonotypes were marked in same-patient CSF-versus-blood CD4+ comparisons. Autoreactive clone sequences were missing from some blood memory CD4+ repertoires.

The data were produced by immunoSEQ multiplex PCR, yet TCRdb's version contains in-frame clones alone and is incomplete. The table has over 15,000 clones, approximately 85% seen once. This CDR3 is built from 11 residues. Germline loops: CDR1 MNHNS, CDR2 SASEGT. As regards this clone: Its antigen remains unknown. A read error may produce the germline difference seen at one junction end.

The sequenced sample consisted of memory (CD45RA-) CD4+ T cells from blood. The genes are TRBV6-1 and TRBJ2-5, with 10 bases that match TRBD2. The receptor was derived from a human donor in good health. The CDR3 region has the DNA TGTGCCAGCAGTGAAAGACTAGCGGGCCACTTC. It specifies CASSERLAGHF.